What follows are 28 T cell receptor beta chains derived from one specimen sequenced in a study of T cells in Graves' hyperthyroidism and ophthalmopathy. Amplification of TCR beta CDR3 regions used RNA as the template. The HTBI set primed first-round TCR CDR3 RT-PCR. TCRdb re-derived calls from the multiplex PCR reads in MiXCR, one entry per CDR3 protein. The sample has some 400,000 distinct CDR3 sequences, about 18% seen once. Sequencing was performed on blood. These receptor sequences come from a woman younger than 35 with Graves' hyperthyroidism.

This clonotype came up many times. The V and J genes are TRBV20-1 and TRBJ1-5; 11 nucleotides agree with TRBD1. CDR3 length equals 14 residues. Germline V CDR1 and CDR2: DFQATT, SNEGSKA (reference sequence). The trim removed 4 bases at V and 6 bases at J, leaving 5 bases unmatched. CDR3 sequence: CSAKGTGGFQPQHF. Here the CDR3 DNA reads TGCAGTGCTAAAGGGACAGGGGGGTTTCAGCCCCAGCATTTT.

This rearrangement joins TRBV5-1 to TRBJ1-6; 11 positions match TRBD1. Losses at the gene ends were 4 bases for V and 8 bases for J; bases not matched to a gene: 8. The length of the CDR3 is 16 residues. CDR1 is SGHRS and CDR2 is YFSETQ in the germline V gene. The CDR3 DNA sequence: TGCGCCAGCAGCCTGGACAGGGGGCCCCGTGATTCACCCCTCCACTTT. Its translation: CASSLDRGPRDSPLHF.

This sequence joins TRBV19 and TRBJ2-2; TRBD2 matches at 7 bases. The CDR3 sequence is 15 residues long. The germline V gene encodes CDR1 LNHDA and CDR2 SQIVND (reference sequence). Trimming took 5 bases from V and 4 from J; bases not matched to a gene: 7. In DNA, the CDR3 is TGTGCCAGTAGTCCCCGGACTAGTCCCACCGGGGAGCTGTTTTTT. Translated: CASSPRTSPTGELFF.

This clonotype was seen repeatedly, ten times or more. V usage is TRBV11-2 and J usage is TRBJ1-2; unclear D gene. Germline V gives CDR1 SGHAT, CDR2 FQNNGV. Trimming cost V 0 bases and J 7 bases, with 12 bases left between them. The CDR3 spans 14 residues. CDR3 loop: CASSLDQGMAGYTF. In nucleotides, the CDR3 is TGTGCCAGCAGCTTAGATCAAGGGATGGCTGGCTACACCTTC.

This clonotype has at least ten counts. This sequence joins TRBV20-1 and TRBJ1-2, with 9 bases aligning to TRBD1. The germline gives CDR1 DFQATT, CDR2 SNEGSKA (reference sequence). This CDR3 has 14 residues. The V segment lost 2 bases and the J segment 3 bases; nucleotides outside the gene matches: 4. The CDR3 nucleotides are TGCAGTGCTAGAAACAGGGGGCTCGACTATGGCTACACCTTC. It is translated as CSARNRGLDYGYTF.

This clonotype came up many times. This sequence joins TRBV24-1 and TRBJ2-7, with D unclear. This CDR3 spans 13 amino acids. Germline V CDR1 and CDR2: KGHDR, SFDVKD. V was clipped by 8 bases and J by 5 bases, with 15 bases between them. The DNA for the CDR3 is TGTGCCACCATCGACGACTCCTCTAACGAGCAGTACTTC. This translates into CATIDDSSNEQYF.

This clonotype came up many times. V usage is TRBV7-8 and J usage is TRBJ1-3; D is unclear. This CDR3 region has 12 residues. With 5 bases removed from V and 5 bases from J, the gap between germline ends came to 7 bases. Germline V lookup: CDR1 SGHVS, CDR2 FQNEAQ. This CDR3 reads CASSPPRNTIYF. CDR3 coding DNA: TGTGCCAGCAGCCCCCCCAGAAACACCATATATTTT.

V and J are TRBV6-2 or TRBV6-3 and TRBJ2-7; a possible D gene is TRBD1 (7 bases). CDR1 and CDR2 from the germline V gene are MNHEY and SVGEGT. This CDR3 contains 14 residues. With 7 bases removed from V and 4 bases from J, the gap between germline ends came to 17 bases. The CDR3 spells CASTPGAGGYEQYF. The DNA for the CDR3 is TGTGCCAGCACCCCGGGGGCAGGGGGGTACGAGCAGTACTTC.

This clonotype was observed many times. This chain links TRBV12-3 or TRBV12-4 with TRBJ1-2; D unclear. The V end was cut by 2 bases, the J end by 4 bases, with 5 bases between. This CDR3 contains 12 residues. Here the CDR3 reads CASSLLGYGYTF. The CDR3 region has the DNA TGTGCCAGCAGTTTATTGGGCTATGGCTACACCTTC.

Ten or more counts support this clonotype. CDR3 nucleotides: TGTGCCAGCTTGCTACATGGATCGTCCTACGAGCAGTACTTC. Protein product: CASLLHGSSYEQYF. The chain recombines TRBV28 with TRBJ2-7; D not resolved. The V end was cut by 8 bases, the J end by 1 base, with 15 bases between. Per the germline V gene, CDR1 is MDHEN and CDR2 is SYDVKM. This CDR3 comprises 14 residues.

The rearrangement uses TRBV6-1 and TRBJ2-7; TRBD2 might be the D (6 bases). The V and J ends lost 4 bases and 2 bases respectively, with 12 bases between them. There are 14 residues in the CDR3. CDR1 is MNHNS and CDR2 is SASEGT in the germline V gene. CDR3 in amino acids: CASSGGLLAYEQYF. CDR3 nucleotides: TGTGCCAGCAGTGGGGGACTCTTAGCCTACGAGCAGTACTTC.

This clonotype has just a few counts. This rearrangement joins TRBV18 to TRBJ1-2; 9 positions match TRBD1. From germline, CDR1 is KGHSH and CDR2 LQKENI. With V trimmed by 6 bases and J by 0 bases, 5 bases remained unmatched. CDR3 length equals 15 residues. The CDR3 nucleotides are TGTGCCAGCTCCCGGACAGGGGACGCTAACTATGGCTACACCTTC. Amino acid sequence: CASSRTGDANYGYTF. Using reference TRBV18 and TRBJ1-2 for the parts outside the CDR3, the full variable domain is NAGVMQNPRHLVRRRGQEARLRCSPMKGHSHVYWYRQLPEEGLKFMVYLQKENIIDESGMPKERFSAEFPKEGPSILRIQQVVRGDSAAYFCASSRTGDANYGYTFGSGTRLTVV.

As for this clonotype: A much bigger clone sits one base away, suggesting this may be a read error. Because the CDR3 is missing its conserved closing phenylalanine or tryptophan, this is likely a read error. The CDR3 loop reads CASSLGRPQHL. The CDR3 nucleotides read TGTGCCAGCAGTTTGGGAAGGCCCCAGCATTTG. V usage is TRBV12-3 or TRBV12-4 and J usage is TRBJ1-5, with D unresolved. The CDR3 totals 11 residues. V was clipped by 3 bases and J by 9 bases, with 6 bases between them.

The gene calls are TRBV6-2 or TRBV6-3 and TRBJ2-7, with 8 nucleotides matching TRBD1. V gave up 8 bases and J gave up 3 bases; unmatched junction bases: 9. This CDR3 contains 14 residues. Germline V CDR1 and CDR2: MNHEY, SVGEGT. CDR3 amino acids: CASVLGQAFYEQYF. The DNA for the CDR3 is TGTGCCAGCGTTTTGGGACAGGCCTTCTACGAGCAGTACTTC.

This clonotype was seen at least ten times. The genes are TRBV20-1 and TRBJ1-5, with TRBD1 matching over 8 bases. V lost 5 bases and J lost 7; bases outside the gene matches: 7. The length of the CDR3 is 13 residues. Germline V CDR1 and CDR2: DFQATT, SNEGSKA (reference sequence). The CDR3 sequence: CSARDRRDQPQHF. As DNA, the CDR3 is TGCAGTGCTCGGGACAGGAGGGACCAGCCCCAGCATTTT.

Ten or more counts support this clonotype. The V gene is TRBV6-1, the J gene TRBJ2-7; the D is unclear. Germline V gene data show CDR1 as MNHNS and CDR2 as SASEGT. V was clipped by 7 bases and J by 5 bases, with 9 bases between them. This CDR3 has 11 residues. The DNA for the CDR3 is TGTGCCAGCACCGAAAAAAACGAGCAGTACTTC. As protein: CASTEKNEQYF.

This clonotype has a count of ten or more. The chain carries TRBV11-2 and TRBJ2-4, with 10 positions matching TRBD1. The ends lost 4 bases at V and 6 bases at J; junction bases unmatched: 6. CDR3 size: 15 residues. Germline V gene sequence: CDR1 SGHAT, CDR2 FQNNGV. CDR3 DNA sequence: TGTGCCAGCAGCTCGGGACAGGGGAGGAGAAACATTCAGTACTTC. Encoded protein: CASSSGQGRRNIQYF.

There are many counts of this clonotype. CDR3 nucleotide sequence: TGTGCCACCAGCAGAGATCGGCTTAAAGAGCAGTACTTC. This gives the protein CATSRDRLKEQYF. V and J are TRBV15 and TRBJ2-7; no firm D call. The CDR3 extends over 13 amino acids. Germline assignment: CDR1 LNHNV and CDR2 YYDKDF (reference sequence). V lost 0 bases, J lost 7 bases, and 10 bases lay in between.

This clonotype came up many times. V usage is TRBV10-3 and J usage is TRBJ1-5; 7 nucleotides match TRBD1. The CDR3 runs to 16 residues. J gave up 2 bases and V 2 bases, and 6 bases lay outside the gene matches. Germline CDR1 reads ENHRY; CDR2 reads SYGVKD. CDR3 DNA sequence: TGTGCCATCAGTGAGGCAGGGGGGGTAGGCAATCAGCCCCAGCATTTT. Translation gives CAISEAGGVGNQPQHF.

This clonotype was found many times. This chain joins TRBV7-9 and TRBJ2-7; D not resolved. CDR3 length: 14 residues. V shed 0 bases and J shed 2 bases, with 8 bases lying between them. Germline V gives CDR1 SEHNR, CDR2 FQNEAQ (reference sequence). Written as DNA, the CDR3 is TGTGCCAGCAGCTTAGCGGGCAGCACCTACGAGCAGTACTTC. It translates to CASSLAGSTYEQYF. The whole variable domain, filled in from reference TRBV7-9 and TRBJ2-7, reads DTGVSQNPRHKITKRGQNVTFRCDPISEHNRLYWYRQTLGQGPEFLTYFQNEAQLEKSRLLSDRFSAERPKGSFSTLEIQRTEQGDSAMYLCASSLAGSTYEQYFGPGTRLTVT.

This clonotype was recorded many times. The CDR3 region is CASSDSGYEQYF. In DNA, the CDR3 is TGTGCCAGCAGCGACTCAGGGTACGAGCAGTACTTC. The rearrangement uses TRBV2 and TRBJ2-7; TRBD1 is a possible D gene (5 bases). The CDR3 runs 12 residues. V was clipped by 6 bases and J by 4 bases, with 10 bases between them. CDR1 and CDR2 from the germline V gene are SNHLY and FYNNEI.

This chain's CDR3 is CAVPRGGTEAFF. The DNA of the CDR3 is TGTGCCGTACCACGGGGGGGAACTGAAGCTTTCTTT. The chain recombines TRBV6-2 or TRBV6-3 with TRBJ1-1; tentative D call: TRBD1 (5 bases). Germline V gives CDR1 MNHEY, CDR2 SVGEGT. The CDR3 consists of 12 residues. V lost 11 bases and J lost 5, with 15 bases in between.

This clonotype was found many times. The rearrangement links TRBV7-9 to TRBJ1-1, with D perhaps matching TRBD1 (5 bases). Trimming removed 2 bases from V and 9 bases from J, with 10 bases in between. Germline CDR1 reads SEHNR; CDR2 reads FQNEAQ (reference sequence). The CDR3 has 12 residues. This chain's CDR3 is CASSLRQQKAFF. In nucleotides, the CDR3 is TGTGCCAGCAGCTTAAGACAGCAGAAAGCTTTCTTT. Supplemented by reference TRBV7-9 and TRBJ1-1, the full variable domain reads DTGVSQNPRHKITKRGQNVTFRCDPISEHNRLYWYRQTLGQGPEFLTYFQNEAQLEKSRLLSDRFSAERPKGSFSTLEIQRTEQGDSAMYLCASSLRQQKAFFGQGTRLTVV.

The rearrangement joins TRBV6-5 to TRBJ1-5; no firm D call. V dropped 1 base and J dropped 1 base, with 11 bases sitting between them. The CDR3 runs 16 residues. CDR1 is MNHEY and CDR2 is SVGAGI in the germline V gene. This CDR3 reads CASSYWQVRSNQPQHF. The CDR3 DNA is TGTGCCAGCAGTTACTGGCAGGTGCGAAGCAATCAGCCCCAGCATTTT.

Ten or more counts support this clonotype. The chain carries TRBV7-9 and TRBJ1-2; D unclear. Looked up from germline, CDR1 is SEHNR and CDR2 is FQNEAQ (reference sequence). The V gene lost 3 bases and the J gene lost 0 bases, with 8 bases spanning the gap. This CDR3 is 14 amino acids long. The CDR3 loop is CASSFPQSNYGYTF. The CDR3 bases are TGTGCCAGCAGCTTCCCACAATCTAACTATGGCTACACCTTC.

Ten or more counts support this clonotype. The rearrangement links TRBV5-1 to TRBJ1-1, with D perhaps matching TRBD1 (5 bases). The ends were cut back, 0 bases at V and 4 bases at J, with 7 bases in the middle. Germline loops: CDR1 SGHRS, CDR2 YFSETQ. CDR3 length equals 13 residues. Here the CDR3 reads CASSLAGFTEAFF. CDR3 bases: TGCGCCAGCAGCTTGGCAGGGTTCACTGAAGCTTTCTTT.

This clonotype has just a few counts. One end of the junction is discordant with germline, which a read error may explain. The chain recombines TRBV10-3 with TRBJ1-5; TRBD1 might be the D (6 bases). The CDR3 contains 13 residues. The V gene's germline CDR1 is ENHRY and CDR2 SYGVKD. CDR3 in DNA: TGTGCCATCAGTTCAGGGGCAGAACTATCGTTGGATTTT. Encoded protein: CAISSGAELSLDF.

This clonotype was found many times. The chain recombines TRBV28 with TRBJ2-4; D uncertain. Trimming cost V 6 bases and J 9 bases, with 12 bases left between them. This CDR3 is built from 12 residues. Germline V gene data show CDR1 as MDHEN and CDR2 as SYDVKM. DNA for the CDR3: TGTGCCAGCAGACTGGGGTGGGGCATTCAGTACTTC. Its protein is CASRLGWGIQYF.